These 28 T cell receptor beta chains originate from one sample sequenced in a study of shared clonotypes between healthy human individuals (dated by TCRdb to about 2020). CD8 naive samples were obtained by positive selection for CCR7 among CD45RO-negative cells, yielding a CD45RA+CCR7+ population from which TemRA cells were excluded. Library construction relied on the immunoSEQ multiplex PCR assay. Entries here come from immuneACCESS through TCRdb and include only in-frame sequences with V and J called. Some clones fail to appear in such tables; in the studies checked, an unresolved V gene covers under half of the shortfall, and the cause of the remainder is unknown. This sample lists hundreds of thousands of clones; 90% to 95% were detected once. 0.11% of the sample is in the top ten clones. Sequenced input: naive CD8+ T cells sorted from blood. According to the study, the label for this sample's cell subset or site signals: CD45RA+CCR7+. These receptors came from a woman aged 30 to 39 in good health.

The chain couples TRBV5-3 to TRBJ2-7; 8 bases are shared with TRBD1. TRBV5-3 belongs to the ORF category, with a function that is uncertain. The CDR3 loop spans 18 amino acids. The ends lost 5 bases at V and 3 bases at J; junction bases unmatched: 19. In nucleotides, the CDR3 is TGTGCCAGAAGACCCTGCAGGGGGCGTGACCCGGGGCTCTACGAGCAGTACTTC. It codes for CARRPCRGRDPGLYEQYF.

This chain uses TRBV5-1 with TRBJ1-1, with 8 positions matching TRBD1. The V gene end was trimmed by 4 bases and the J gene end by 4 bases; junction bases not matched to a gene: 9. Germline V gene sequence: CDR1 SGHRS, CDR2 YFSETQ. The CDR3 has 15 residues. CDR3 sequence (DNA): TGCGCCAGCAGCGAAGACTCAGGGGGCCCCACTGAAGCTTTCTTT. Protein: CASSEDSGGPTEAFF.

The J gene is TRBJ1-1, the V gene TRBV4-1; perhaps TRBD1 as D (6 bases). V gave up 6 bases and J gave up 6 bases, with 23 bases separating them. Germline values: CDR1 MGHRA, CDR2 YSYEKL. This CDR3 comprises 16 residues. In nucleotides, the CDR3 is TGCGCCAGCAGGGAACGGCCCGGCCAGGGGCATTCTGAAGCTTTCTTT. Protein product: CASRERPGQGHSEAFF.

CDR3 loop: CASSMASDDEQYF. The CDR3 DNA sequence: TGTGCCAGTAGTATGGCTAGCGACGACGAGCAGTACTTC. J is TRBJ2-5 and V is TRBV19, with D possibly matching TRBD2 (6 bases). The closer fit of TRBJ2-7 to the DNA end suggests the J call may be wrong. This CDR3 spans 13 amino acids. Germline-derived CDR1 and CDR2 are LNHDA and SQIVND (reference sequence).

This rearrangement joins TRBV4-1 to TRBJ2-7; D not resolved. Germline V gene data show CDR1 as MGHRA and CDR2 as YSYEKL. This CDR3 contains 13 residues. Trimming shortened V by 3 bases and J by 3 bases, and 9 bases separated the two germline ends. CDR3 DNA sequence: TGCGCCAGCAGCCACGCAGACCGCTACGAGCAGTACTTC. The encoded protein is CASSHADRYEQYF.

The V and J genes are TRBV7-9 and TRBJ2-5; 7 bases align to TRBD1. After removal of 3 bases from V and 6 bases from J, the junction contained 10 bases not matched to a gene. The length of the CDR3 is 15 residues. Germline CDR1 SEHNR, CDR2 FQNEAQ (reference sequence). CDR3 sequence (DNA): TGTGCCAGCAGCTTGAGGGACAGCACCCCCCAGACCCAGTACTTC. It specifies CASSLRDSTPQTQYF.

The chain recombines TRBV28 with TRBJ1-4; no clear D gene. Per the germline V gene, CDR1 is MDHEN and CDR2 is SYDVKM. Trimming cost V 6 bases and J 0 bases, with 14 bases left between them. CDR3 length equals 16 residues. CDR3: CASSIPTETTNEKLFF. The CDR3 DNA is TGTGCCAGCAGCATCCCCACAGAGACAACTAATGAAAAACTGTTTTTT.

V and J are TRBV27 and TRBJ2-7, with 11 bases lining up with TRBD2. J was trimmed by 3 bases and V by 7 bases; bases with no gene match: 8. Germline values: CDR1 MNHEY, CDR2 SMNVEV (reference sequence). The CDR3 length is 15 residues. CDR3 sequence (DNA): TGTGCCAGCATCAAATCACTAGCGGGGGACTACGAGCAGTACTTC. This codes for CASIKSLAGDYEQYF.

The rearrangement links TRBV28 to TRBJ2-7; D remains unclear. Deletions cut 7 bases from V and 0 bases from J, with 10 bases between. CDR1 and CDR2 (germline): MDHEN, SYDVKM. CDR3 length: 13 amino acids. CDR3: CASTRPDSYEQYF. CDR3 nucleotides: TGTGCCAGCACCCGACCGGACTCCTACGAGCAGTACTTC.

The V call is TRBV19, the J call TRBJ1-1, with 7 bases aligning to TRBD1. The trim removed 5 bases at V and 2 bases at J, leaving 5 bases unmatched. The CDR3 spans 14 residues. Germline CDR1 reads LNHDA; CDR2 reads SQIVND (reference sequence). The CDR3: CASSQQGSNTEAFF. CDR3 in DNA: TGTGCCAGTAGTCAACAGGGGAGCAACACTGAAGCTTTCTTT. Full variable domain (rest looked up from reference TRBV19 and TRBJ1-1): DGGITQSPKYLFRKEGQNVTLSCEQNLNHDAMYWYRQDPGQGLRLIYYSQIVNDFQKGDIAEGYSVSREKKESFPLTVTSAQKNPTAFYLCASSQQGSNTEAFFGQGTRLTVV.

J is TRBJ2-7 and V is TRBV4-1, with 11 bases aligning to TRBD1. J lost 4 bases, V lost 4 bases, and 6 bases had no gene match. The CDR3 extends over 15 amino acids. Germline V gene lookup returns CDR1 MGHRA and CDR2 YSYEKL. The CDR3 region is CASSPGTGGIYEQYF. The CDR3 DNA reads as TGCGCCAGCAGCCCCGGGACAGGGGGTATATACGAGCAGTACTTC.

Details on this clone: Other nucleotide sequences from this sample produce the same CDR3. The rearrangement uses TRBV6-5 and TRBJ2-7; no reliable D call. Trimming pared 0 bases from V and 1 base from J, leaving 4 bases between. Germline V lookup: CDR1 MNHEY, CDR2 SVGAGI. The CDR3 totals 13 residues. This CDR3 reads CASSYSESYEQYF. In nucleotides, the CDR3 is TGTGCCAGCAGTTACTCGGAGTCCTACGAGCAGTACTTC.

The chain recombines TRBV19 with TRBJ2-1; D not resolved. With 0 bases removed from V and 12 bases from J, the gap between germline ends came to 18 bases. The CDR3 sequence is 15 residues long. Looked up from germline, CDR1 is LNHDA and CDR2 is SQIVND (reference sequence). CDR3 region: CASSIDLLGSSGQFF. The CDR3 DNA sequence: TGTGCCAGTAGTATAGATCTATTAGGGTCATCGGGGCAGTTCTTC.

This sequence joins TRBV7-8 and TRBJ2-7; 10 nucleotides line up with TRBD2. The CDR3 has 15 amino acids. Per the germline V gene, CDR1 is SGHVS and CDR2 is FQNEAQ. J lost 2 bases, V lost 1 base, and 2 bases had no gene match. The CDR3 reads CASSLGLAGAYEQYF. The DNA of the CDR3 is TGTGCCAGCAGCTTAGGACTAGCGGGTGCCTACGAGCAGTACTTC. Full variable domain (outside the CDR3, taken from reference TRBV7-8 and TRBJ2-7): GAGVSQSPRYKVAKRGQDVALRCDPISGHVSLFWYQQALGQGPEFLTYFQNEAQLDKSGLPSDRFFAERPEGSVSTLKIQRTQQEDSAVYLCASSLGLAGAYEQYFGPGTRLTVT.

The chain combines TRBV27 with TRBJ1-6; 11 nucleotides agree with TRBD1. The V gene's germline CDR1 is MNHEY and CDR2 SMNVEV (reference sequence). CDR3 length: 16 residues. Losses at the gene ends were 7 bases for V and 7 bases for J; bases not matched to a gene: 9. This chain's CDR3 is CASKMGTGGTNSPLHF. The CDR3 DNA is TGTGCCAGCAAAATGGGGACAGGGGGAACCAATTCACCCCTCCACTTT.

The genes are TRBV6-6 and TRBJ1-1; unclear D gene. The germline V gene has CDR1 MNHNY and CDR2 SVGAGI (reference sequence). The CDR3 contains 13 residues. The ends were cut back, 0 bases at V and 5 bases at J, with 7 bases in the middle. The CDR3 region has the DNA TGTGCCAGCAGTTACTCGACGAGGACTGAAGCTTTCTTT. Its protein product is CASSYSTRTEAFF.

The gene calls are TRBV11-2 and TRBJ2-7, with D tentatively TRBD2 (6 bases). Per the germline V gene, CDR1 is SGHAT and CDR2 is FQNNGV. V was trimmed by 4 bases and J by 5 bases, leaving 12 bases between them. The length of the CDR3 is 13 residues. The CDR3 here is CASSSRRGNEQYF. Written as DNA, the CDR3 is TGTGCCAGCAGCTCCAGACGGGGGAACGAGCAGTACTTC.

Notes on this clone: The junction departs from the called germline gene at one end, perhaps through a read error. The DNA of the CDR3 is TGCGCCAGCAGCCAAGGGTCCGGTGGGACAGGGGAGACCAACTTC. It yields the protein CASSQGSGGTGETNF. V is TRBV4-1 and J is TRBJ1-2; 10 nucleotides align to TRBD1. Germline loops: CDR1 MGHRA, CDR2 YSYEKL. The CDR3 covers 15 residues.

V and J are TRBV11-1 and TRBJ2-5; perhaps TRBD2 as D (5 bases). V lost 0 bases to trimming and J lost 2 bases, with 10 bases between them. The CDR3 loop spans 15 amino acids. CDR1 SGHAT and CDR2 FQDESV come from the germline V gene (reference sequence). Here the CDR3 DNA reads TGTGCCAGCAGCTTAGCGGGAGCGGAACAAGAGACCCAGTACTTC. Amino acids: CASSLAGAEQETQYF.

The chain recombines TRBV5-1 with TRBJ2-6; 11 nucleotides align to TRBD1. V trimming: 0 bases; J trimming: 0 bases; junction bases outside the gene matches: 2. The germline CDR1 and CDR2 sequences are SGHRS and YFSETQ. The CDR3 sequence is 18 residues long. The CDR3 spells CASSLVGTGGSGANVLTF. CDR3 nucleotide sequence: TGCGCCAGCAGCTTGGTTGGGACAGGGGGCTCTGGGGCCAACGTCCTGACTTTC.

The chain uses TRBV23-1 and TRBJ2-7; 10 bases map to TRBD1. TRBV23-1 falls under the ORF class, with uncertain function. V lost 2 bases and J lost 6; bases outside the gene matches: 7. The CDR3 is 15 residues long. CDR3 protein: CASSQPGQGTFEQYF. In nucleotides, the CDR3 is TGCGCCAGCAGTCAACCGGGACAGGGGACTTTCGAGCAGTACTTC.

This clone was picked up a small number of times. The rearrangement joins TRBV19 to TRBJ1-5, with D tentatively TRBD1 (5 bases). The CDR3 contains 15 residues. V lost 5 bases to trimming and J lost 6 bases, with 17 bases between them. Germline assignment: CDR1 LNHDA and CDR2 SQIVND (reference sequence). The CDR3 loop is CASSAWDSTGQPQHF. Here the CDR3 DNA reads TGTGCCAGTAGTGCGTGGGACTCTACCGGTCAGCCCCAGCATTTT.

The gene calls are TRBV9 and TRBJ2-1; tentative D call: TRBD2 (6 bases). This CDR3 contains 13 residues. Trimming took off 3 bases at V and 5 bases at J, with 9 bases between the two ends. Germline CDR1 is SGDLS and CDR2 is YYNGEE. CDR3 nucleotide sequence: TGTGCCAGCAGCGGATCGGGGGACAATGAGCAGTTCTTC. Translated, it gives CASSGSGDNEQFF.

This rearrangement joins TRBV5-6 to TRBJ2-1; perhaps D is TRBD1 or TRBD2 (5 bases each). Between the trimmed V and J ends, which lost 3 bases and 5 bases, there was a span of 12 bases. Germline CDR1 reads SGHDT; CDR2 reads YYEEEE. The CDR3 loop spans 14 amino acids. The CDR3 DNA reads as TGTGCCAGCAGCTCGCTCGGGGCCAACAATGAGCAGTTCTTC. Its protein is CASSSLGANNEQFF.

The rearrangement uses TRBV9 and TRBJ2-5; 7 bases align to TRBD1. Per the germline V gene, CDR1 is SGDLS and CDR2 is YYNGEE. The CDR3 consists of 12 residues. Unmatched junction bases numbered 10, after V lost 6 bases and J lost 11 bases. CDR3 sequence: CASTITGAEQYF. The CDR3 DNA follows: TGTGCCAGCACGATAACAGGGGCTGAGCAGTACTTC.

This rearrangement joins TRBV10-3 to TRBJ2-3, with TRBD2 matching 10 bases. CDR1 and CDR2 (germline): ENHRY, SYGVKD. Trimming cost V 3 bases and J 4 bases; bases outside gene matches: 7. The CDR3 totals 16 residues. CDR3 loop: CAISEPGTSEADTQYF. The CDR3 DNA follows: TGTGCCATCAGTGAACCCGGGACTAGCGAAGCAGATACGCAGTATTTT.

The gene calls are TRBV19 and TRBJ2-7; a weak D match, TRBD1 (6 bases). Per the germline V gene, CDR1 is LNHDA and CDR2 is SQIVND (reference sequence). Trimming cost V 5 bases and J 2 bases, with 13 bases left between them. There are 14 residues in the CDR3. CDR3 sequence: CASSPAEGAYEQYF. CDR3 DNA sequence: TGTGCCAGTAGTCCCGCCGAGGGGGCCTACGAGCAGTACTTC.

The CDR3 sequence is CASSLGGGELSYEQYF. DNA for the CDR3: TGTGCCAGCAGTTTAGGCGGGGGGGAACTCTCCTACGAGCAGTACTTC. V gene TRBV27 combines with J gene TRBJ2-7; 9 bases align to TRBD2. With V trimmed by 2 bases and J by 0 bases, 5 bases remained unmatched. Looked up from germline, CDR1 is MNHEY and CDR2 is SMNVEV (reference sequence). CDR3 length: 16 residues.